This TCR beta chain was retrieved from a study of tissue T cells after allogeneic stem cell transplantation. The CDR3 runs 13 residues. Trimming cost V 2 bases and J 4 bases, with 7 bases left between them. Germline CDR1 is SGHSN and CDR2 is HYEKVE. The time point is: mouse harvest day 14 after allogeneic transplant. Mouse grafts combined 10^7 T-cell-depleted bone marrow cells with 10^6 splenic CD5+ T cells. This mouse GVHD model was MHC-mismatched B6 to BALB/c, profiled day 7 or 14. Study observations and caveats: Blood and spleen captured only part of the tissue TCR repertoire.

Sequencing of TCRbeta CDR3 at survey depth gave sequences and template counts. TCRdb's table, derived via immunoSEQ multiplex PCR, lists solely in-frame clones and lacks some. The top ten hold just over 20% of the sample, which has 1,700 or so clones, roughly 50% seen once. By share of the sample, this clone is large. Its antigen remains unknown. Gene names follow the mouse nomenclature. The CDR3 end falls 1 residue outside the read, so it is completed with the germline J gene. The chain uses TRBV12-1 and TRBJ1-4; unclear D gene. Sample: gut tissue. This clonotype originated in a female BALB/c mouse given C57BL/6 T cells with graft-versus-host disease after an allogeneic hematopoietic cell transplant. The sequenced CDR3 bases are TGTGCCAGCTCTCCGTCCCTCAACGAAAGATTATTT. Its translation is CASSPSLNERLF. In full, the CDR3 reads CASSPSLNERLFF.